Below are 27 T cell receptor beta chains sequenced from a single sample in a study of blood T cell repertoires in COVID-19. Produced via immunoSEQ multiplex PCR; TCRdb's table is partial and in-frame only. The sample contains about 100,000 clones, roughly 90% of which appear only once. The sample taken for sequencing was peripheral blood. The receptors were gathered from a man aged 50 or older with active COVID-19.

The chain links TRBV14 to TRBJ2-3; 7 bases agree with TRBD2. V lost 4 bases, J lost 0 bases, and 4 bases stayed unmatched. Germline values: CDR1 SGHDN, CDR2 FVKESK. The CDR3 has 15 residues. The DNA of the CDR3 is TGTGCCAGCAGCCCGGGGAGGGTCAGCACAGATACGCAGTATTTT. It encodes CASSPGRVSTDTQYF.

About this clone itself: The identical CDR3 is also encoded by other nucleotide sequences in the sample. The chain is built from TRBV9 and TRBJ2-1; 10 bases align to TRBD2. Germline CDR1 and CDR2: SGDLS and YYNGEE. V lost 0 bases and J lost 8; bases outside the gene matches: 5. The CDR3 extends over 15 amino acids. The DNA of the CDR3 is TGTGCCAGCAGCGTAGGTGGCCTAGCGGGAGATGAGCAGTTCTTC. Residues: CASSVGGLAGDEQFF.

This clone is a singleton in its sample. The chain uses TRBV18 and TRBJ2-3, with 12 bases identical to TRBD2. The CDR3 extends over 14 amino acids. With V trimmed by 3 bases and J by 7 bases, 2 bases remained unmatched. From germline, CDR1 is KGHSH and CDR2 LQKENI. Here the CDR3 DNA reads TGTGCCAGCTCACCGACTAGCGGGGGTTATACGCAGTATTTT. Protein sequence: CASSPTSGGYTQYF.

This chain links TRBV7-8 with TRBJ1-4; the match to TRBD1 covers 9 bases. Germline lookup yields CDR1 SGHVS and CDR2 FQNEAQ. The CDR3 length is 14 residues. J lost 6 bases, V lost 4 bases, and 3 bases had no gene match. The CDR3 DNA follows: TGTGCCAGCAGCTCCGGGACAGGGCATGAAAAACTGTTTTTT. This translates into CASSSGTGHEKLFF.

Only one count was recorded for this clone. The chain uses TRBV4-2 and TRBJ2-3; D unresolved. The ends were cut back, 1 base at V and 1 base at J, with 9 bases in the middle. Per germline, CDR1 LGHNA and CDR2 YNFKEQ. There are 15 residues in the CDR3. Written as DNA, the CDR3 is TGTGCCAGCAGCCAAGGACTGGTTGGCACAGATACGCAGTATTTT. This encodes CASSQGLVGTDTQYF.

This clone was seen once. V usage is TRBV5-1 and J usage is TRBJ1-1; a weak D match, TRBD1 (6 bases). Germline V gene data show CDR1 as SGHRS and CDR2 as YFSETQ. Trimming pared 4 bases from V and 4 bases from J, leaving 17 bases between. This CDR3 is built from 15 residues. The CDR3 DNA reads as TGCGCCAGCAGCAGGGGTGGGGAGGGGGGCACTGAAGCTTTCTTT. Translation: CASSRGGEGGTEAFF.

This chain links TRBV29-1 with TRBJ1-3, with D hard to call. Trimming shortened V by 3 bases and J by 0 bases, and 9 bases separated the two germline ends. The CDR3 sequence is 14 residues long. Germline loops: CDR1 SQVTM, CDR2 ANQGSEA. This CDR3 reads CSVEDGSSGNTIYF. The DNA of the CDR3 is TGCAGCGTTGAGGACGGGAGCTCTGGAAACACCATATATTTT.

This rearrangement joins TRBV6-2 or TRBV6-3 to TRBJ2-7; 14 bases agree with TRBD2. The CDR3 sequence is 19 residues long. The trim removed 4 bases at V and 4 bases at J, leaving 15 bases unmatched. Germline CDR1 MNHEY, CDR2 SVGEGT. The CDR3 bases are TGTGCCAGCAGTTGCCCGGGACTAGCGGGAGATTGGGCCTATTACGAGCAGTACGTC. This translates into CASSCPGLAGDWAYYEQYV.

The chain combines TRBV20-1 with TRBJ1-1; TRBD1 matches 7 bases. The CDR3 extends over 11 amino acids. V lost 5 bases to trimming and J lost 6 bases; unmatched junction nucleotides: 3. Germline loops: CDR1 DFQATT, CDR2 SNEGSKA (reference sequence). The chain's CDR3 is CSAETGPEAFF. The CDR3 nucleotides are TGCAGTGCTGAGACAGGGCCTGAAGCTTTCTTT.

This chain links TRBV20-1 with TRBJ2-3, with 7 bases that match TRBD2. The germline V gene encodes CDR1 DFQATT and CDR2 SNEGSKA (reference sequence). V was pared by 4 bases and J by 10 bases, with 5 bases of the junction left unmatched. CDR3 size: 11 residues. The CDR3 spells CSAMIRGAQYF. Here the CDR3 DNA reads TGCAGTGCTATGATACGGGGGGCGCAGTATTTT.

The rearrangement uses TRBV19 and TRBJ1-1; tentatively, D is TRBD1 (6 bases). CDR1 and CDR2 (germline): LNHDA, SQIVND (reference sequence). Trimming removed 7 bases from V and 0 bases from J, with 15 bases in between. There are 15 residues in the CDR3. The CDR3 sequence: CASKGESNVNTEAFF. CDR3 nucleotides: TGTGCCAGTAAGGGGGAATCGAATGTGAACACTGAAGCTTTCTTT.

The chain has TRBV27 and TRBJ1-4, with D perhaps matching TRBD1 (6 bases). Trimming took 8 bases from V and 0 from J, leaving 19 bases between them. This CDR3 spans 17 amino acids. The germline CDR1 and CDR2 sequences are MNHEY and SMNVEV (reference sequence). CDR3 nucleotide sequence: TGTGCCAGCGGATTTTTGGGCAGGGGTGCAACTAATGAAAAACTGTTTTTT. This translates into CASGFLGRGATNEKLFF.

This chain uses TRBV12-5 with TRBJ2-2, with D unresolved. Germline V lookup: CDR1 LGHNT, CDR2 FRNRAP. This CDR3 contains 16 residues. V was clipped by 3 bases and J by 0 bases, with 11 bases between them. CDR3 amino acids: CASGFPQKTNTGELFF. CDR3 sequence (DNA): TGTGCTAGTGGTTTCCCCCAGAAAACGAACACCGGGGAGCTGTTTTTT.

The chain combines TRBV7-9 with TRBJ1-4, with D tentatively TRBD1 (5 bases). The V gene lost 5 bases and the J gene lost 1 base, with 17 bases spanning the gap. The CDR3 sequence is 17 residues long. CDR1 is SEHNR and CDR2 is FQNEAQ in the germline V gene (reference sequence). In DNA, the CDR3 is TGTGCCAGCAGCGAACTTCAGGGCTCTGAAACTAATGAAAAACTGTTTTTT. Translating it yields CASSELQGSETNEKLFF.

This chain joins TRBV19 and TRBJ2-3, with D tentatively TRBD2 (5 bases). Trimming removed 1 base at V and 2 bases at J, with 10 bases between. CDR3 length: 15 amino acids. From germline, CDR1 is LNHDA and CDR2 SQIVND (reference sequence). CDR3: CASSIGGLLTDTQYF. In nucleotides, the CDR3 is TGTGCCAGTAGTATAGGAGGGCTCCTCACAGATACGCAGTATTTT.

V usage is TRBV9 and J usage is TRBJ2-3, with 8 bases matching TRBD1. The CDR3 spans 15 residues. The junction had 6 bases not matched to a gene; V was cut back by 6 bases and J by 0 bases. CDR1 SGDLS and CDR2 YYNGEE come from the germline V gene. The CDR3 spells CASTRRTGSTDTQYF. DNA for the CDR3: TGTGCCAGCACCCGACGGACAGGGAGCACAGATACGCAGTATTTT. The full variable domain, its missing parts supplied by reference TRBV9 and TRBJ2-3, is DSGVTQTPKHLITATGQRVTLRCSPRSGDLSVYWYQQSLDQGLQFLIQYYNGEERAKGNILERFSAQQFPDLHSELNLSSLELGDSALYFCASTRRTGSTDTQYFGPGTRLTVL.

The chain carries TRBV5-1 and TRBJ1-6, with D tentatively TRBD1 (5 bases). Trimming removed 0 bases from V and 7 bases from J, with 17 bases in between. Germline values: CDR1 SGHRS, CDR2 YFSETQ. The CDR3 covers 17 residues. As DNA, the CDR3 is TGCGCCAGCAGCTTGGAGTCCAGGGTCTTAGGGAATTCACCCCTCCACTTT. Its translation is CASSLESRVLGNSPLHF.

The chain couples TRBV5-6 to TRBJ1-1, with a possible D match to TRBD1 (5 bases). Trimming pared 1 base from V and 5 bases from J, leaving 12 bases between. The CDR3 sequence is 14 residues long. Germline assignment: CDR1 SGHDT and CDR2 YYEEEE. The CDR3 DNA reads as TGTGCCAGCAGCTTGACAGGTCGTCGGACTGAAGCTTTCTTT. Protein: CASSLTGRRTEAFF.

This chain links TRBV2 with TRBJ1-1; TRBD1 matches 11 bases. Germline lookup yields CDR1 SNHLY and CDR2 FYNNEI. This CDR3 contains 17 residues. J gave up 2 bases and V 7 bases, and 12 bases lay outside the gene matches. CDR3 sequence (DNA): TGTGCCAGCAATATCTTCCGGGACAGGGGGGGAAACACTGAAGCTTTCTTT. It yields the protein CASNIFRDRGGNTEAFF.

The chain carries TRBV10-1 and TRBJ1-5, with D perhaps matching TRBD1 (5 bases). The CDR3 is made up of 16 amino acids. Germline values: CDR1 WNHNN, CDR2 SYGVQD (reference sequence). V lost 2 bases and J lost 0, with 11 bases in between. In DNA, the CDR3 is TGCGCCAGCAGTGAGATGTGGGGCATTAGCAATCAGCCCCAGCATTTT. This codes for CASSEMWGISNQPQHF.

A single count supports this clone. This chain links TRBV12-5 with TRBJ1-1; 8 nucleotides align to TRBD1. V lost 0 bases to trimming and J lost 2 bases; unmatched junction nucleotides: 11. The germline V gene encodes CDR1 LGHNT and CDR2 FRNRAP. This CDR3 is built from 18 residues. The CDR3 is CASGLVLGTGDRNTEAFF. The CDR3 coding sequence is TGTGCTAGTGGTTTGGTACTAGGGACAGGCGACCGCAACACTGAAGCTTTCTTT.

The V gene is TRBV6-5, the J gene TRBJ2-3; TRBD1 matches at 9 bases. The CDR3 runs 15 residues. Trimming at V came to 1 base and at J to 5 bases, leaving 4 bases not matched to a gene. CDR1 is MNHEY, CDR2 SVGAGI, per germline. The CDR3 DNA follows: TGTGCCAGCAGTTACTACAGGGGGCGGATAGATACGCAGTATTTT. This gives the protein CASSYYRGRIDTQYF.

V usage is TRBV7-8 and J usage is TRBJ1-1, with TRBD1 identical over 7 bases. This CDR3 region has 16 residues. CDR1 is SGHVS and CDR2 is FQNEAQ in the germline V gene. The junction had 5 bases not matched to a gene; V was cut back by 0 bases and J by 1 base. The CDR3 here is CASSLAPTGKNTEAFF. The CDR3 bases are TGTGCCAGCAGCTTAGCCCCGACAGGGAAGAACACTGAAGCTTTCTTT.

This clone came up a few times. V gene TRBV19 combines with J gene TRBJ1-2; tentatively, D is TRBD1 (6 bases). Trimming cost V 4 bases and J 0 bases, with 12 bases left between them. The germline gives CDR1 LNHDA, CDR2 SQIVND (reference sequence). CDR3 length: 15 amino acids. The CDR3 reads CASSTDRSANYGYTF. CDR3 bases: TGTGCCAGTAGTACAGACAGGTCGGCTAACTATGGCTACACCTTC.

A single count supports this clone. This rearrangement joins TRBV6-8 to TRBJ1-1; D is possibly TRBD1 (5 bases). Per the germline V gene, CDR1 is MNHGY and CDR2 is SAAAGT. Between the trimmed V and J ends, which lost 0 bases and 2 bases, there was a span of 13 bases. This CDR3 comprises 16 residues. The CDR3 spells CASSYSSRVINTEAFF. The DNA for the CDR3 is TGTGCCAGCAGTTACTCTAGCAGGGTGATAAACACTGAAGCTTTCTTT.

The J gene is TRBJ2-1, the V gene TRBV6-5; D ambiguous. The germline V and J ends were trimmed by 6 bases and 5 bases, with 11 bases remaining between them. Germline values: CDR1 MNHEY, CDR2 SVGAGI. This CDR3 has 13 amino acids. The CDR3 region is CASRSPQNNEQFF. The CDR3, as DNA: TGTGCCAGCAGATCCCCCCAGAACAATGAGCAGTTCTTC.

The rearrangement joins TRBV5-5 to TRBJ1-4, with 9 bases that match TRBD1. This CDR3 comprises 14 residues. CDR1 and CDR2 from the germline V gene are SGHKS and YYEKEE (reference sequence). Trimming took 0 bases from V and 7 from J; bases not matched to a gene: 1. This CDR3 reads CASSLATGGEKLFF. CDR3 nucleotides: TGTGCCAGCAGCTTGGCGACAGGGGGTGAAAAACTGTTTTTT. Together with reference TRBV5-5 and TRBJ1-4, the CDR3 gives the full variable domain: DAGVTQSPTHLIKTRGQQVTLRCSPISGHKSVSWYQQVLGQGPQFIFQYYEKEERGRGNFPDRFSARQFPNYSSELNVNALLLGDSALYLCASSLATGGEKLFFGSGTQLSVL.